The next 6 T cell receptor beta chains were all read from a single sample in a study of blood T cell repertoires in COVID-19. TCRdb keeps only in-frame clones here, not all; method: immunoSEQ multiplex PCR. The sample comprises about 360,000 clones, 70% to 90% of which are singletons, and 1.5% to 2% rests with the top ten. The sequenced sample was PBMCs or T cells enriched from blood (not recorded which). The receptors stem from a man aged 35 to 55 in a cohort exposed to, infected with or recovered from COVID-19 (not recorded which).

The chain employs TRBV19 and TRBJ2-3, with 8 bases matching TRBD2. Germline CDR1 LNHDA, CDR2 SQIVND (reference sequence). The CDR3 is 14 amino acids. V dropped 5 bases and J dropped 4; count of bases not matched to a gene: 5. CDR3 sequence (DNA): TGTGCCAGTAGTTCAAGCGGGAGCGCAGATACGCAGTATTTT. It encodes CASSSSGSADTQYF.

This clone has a handful of counts. This chain joins TRBV5-1 and TRBJ2-7, with 7 bases identical to TRBD1. CDR3 size: 14 residues. CDR1 SGHRS and CDR2 YFSETQ come from the germline V gene. J lost 7 bases, V lost 4 bases, and 11 bases had no gene match. CDR3 sequence reads: CASSRDRESGEQYF. In nucleotides, the CDR3 is TGCGCCAGCAGCAGAGACAGGGAGTCGGGAGAGCAGTACTTC.

The chain has TRBV28 and TRBJ2-5; 7 positions agree with TRBD2. Germline V lookup: CDR1 MDHEN, CDR2 SYDVKM. Unmatched junction bases numbered 9, after V lost 6 bases and J lost 5 bases. There are 14 residues in the CDR3. CDR3 amino acids: CASSGGGGPETQYF. CDR3 DNA: TGTGCCAGCAGCGGCGGGGGAGGGCCGGAGACCCAGTACTTC.

This clone was observed once. The genes are TRBV4-2 and TRBJ2-7; 7 nucleotides match TRBD2. The CDR3 is made up of 15 amino acids. J lost 0 bases, V lost 6 bases, and 8 bases had no gene match. Germline values: CDR1 LGHNA, CDR2 YNFKEQ. CDR3 in DNA: TGTGCCAGCAGACGCGGGCTAGCGGTCTCCTACGAGCAGTACTTC. Translation: CASRRGLAVSYEQYF.

This CDR3 reads CATSDPGQSGEQFF. The CDR3 DNA is TGTGCCACCAGTGATCCGGGACAGTCAGGTGAGCAGTTCTTC. The chain joins TRBV24-1 to TRBJ2-1; 7 nucleotides line up with TRBD1. There are 14 residues in the CDR3. Germline V gene sequence: CDR1 KGHDR, CDR2 SFDVKD. With V trimmed by 3 bases and J by 9 bases, 7 bases remained unmatched.

V usage is TRBV6-5 and J usage is TRBJ2-5, with 10 bases lining up with TRBD2. The CDR3 is 14 amino acids. V was clipped by 7 bases and J by 2 bases; unmatched bases: 4. Looked up from germline, CDR1 is MNHEY and CDR2 is SVGAGI. Here the CDR3 reads CASKGTSDQETQYF. The CDR3 DNA is TGTGCCAGCAAAGGGACTAGCGATCAAGAGACCCAGTACTTC.